This TCR beta chain came from a study of blood T cells in healthy people across ages (dated by TCRdb to 2014 to 2015). General notes on the study: In model experiments, roughly one uniquely barcoded TCR beta cDNA molecule per two T cells was captured by template switching. Using deep sequencing normalized with unique cDNA molecular identifiers, the study measured how TCR beta repertoire diversity changes with age. The donors were divided into four age groups: young (average approximately 16 years), middle-aged (under 40), aged (around 59) and long-lived (about 80). To avoid experimental bias, donors of different ages were spread randomly across the sequencing lanes. Two additional independent replicas of 1 million unique cDNA reads from the same blood draw were analyzed for two donors (one aged 18 to 30 and one aged 80 or older). The paper as a whole reports these results and caveats: Observed TCR beta diversity correlated strongly with the percentage of naive T cells measured by flow cytometry. Since profiling was done on bulk unsorted PBMCs, naive and antigen-experienced compartments could not be conclusively compared. Estimates of total diversity from one million sequenced T cells were regarded as lower bounds and underestimates. Because the CMV infection status of the donors was unknown, age-related changes in expanded clonotypes may potentially have been confounded. Compared with the aged group, the long-lived group had more naive CD4+ T cells, fewer expanded clones and increased TCR diversity, suggesting age selection. As age increased, observed TCR beta diversity per million T cells dropped in a roughly linear way, and a significant reduction was already evident by age about 40.

Including the terminal cysteine and phenylalanine, the CDR3 comprises 12 residues. CDR3 DNA only is kept here, 36 bases in frame from base 1. The V end loses 4 bases and the J end loses 14 bases, and a stretch of 17 bases separates them. The germline V gene provides CDR1 SGHRS and CDR2 YFSETQ. Concerning this clonotype: This receptor's antigen is unknown. There are no base qualities to consult, and no much larger clone falls within one base.

The library was built by means of 5' RACE. Sequencing instrument: Illumina HiSeq 2500. A second PCR of roughly 7 to 11 cycles was performed with a sample-barcoded 5' primer and a J-beta primer mix. Each TCR beta cDNA molecule received a unique molecular identifier from a template-switch 5' adaptor carrying 12 random nucleotides. Each sample yielded at least 2.5 million CDR3-containing paired-end reads. The Mint cDNA synthesis kit, primed by a TRBC-specific oligonucleotide, was used to synthesize first-strand cDNA from all RNA. Following uracil-DNA glycosylase treatment, a first 18-cycle PCR with universal primers M1SS and BC2_uni_R was performed on all cDNA. The paper's processing steps were these. For normalization, 1 million high-quality reads, each with a distinct molecular identifier, were randomly selected from each sample. Instead of being binned into consensus sequences, reads that shared molecular identifiers were thrown out. CDR3 identification, clonotype clustering and error correction used MiTCR with a Q25 quality threshold and the strictest error-elimination algorithm. A nonparametric unseen species model using Euler transformation provided a lower-bound estimate of total TCR beta diversity. Through fastp at Q25 and MiXCR, TCRdb rebuilt clones from the public reads, retaining in-frame beta chains. Identical CDR3 proteins give one entry, which carries the most common genes and DNA. These V and J calls rely on TCRdb rather than the paper's analysis. For this sample there are hundreds of thousands of distinct CDR3 sequences; approximately 53% appear just once. Jointly, the top ten make up about two fifths of the sample.

The 39 donors, aged roughly 6 to 95 years, were systemically healthy Caucasian individuals from Russia. Each donor gave around 9 milliliters of peripheral blood, collected into EDTA-treated Vacutainer tubes. Ficoll-Paque density-gradient centrifugation was used to isolate PBMCs, with at least 7 million obtained per sample. Trizol reagent was used to extract total RNA from the PBMCs, yielding at least 6 micrograms per sample. For every donor, flow cytometry on a PBMC aliquot measured the percentage of naive CD45RAhigh/CD27high T cells. The receptor chain draws on TRBV5-1 and TRBJ2-3; TRBD2 might be the D gene, on 5 matching bases. What was sequenced was blood. The sequence was obtained from a man at least 80 years old in good health. The DNA reads TGCGCCAGCAGCCCCGGGGATAGCAACGCGTATTTT. Translated, it reads CASSPGDSNAYF.